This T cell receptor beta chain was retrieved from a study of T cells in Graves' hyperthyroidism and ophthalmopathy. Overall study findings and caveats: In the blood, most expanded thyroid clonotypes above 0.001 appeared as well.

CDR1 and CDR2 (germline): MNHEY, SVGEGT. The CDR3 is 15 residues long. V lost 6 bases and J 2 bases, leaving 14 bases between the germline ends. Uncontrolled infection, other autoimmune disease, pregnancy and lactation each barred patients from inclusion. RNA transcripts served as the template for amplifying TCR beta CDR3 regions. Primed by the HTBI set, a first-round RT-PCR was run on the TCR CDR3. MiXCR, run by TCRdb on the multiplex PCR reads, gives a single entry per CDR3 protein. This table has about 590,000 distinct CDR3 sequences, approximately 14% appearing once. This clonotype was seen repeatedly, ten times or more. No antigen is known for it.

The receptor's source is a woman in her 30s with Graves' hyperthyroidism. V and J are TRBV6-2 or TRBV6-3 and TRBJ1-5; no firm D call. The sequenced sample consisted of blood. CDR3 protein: CASRPPVGRNQPQHF. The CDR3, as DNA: TGTGCCAGCAGGCCTCCCGTTGGGCGCAATCAGCCCCAGCATTTT.